The clone carrying this TCR beta chain was counted a few times. Researchers took lesional scalp punch biopsies and peripheral blood from people who were alopecia areata patients. PBMCs, the starting material, were the source of sorted CD4+ and CD8+ T cells. This sample stems from a study of CD8+ T cells in alopecia areata. Germline loops: CDR1 SGHRS, CDR2 YFSETQ. V lost 4 bases, J lost 5 bases, and 19 bases lay in between. This CDR3 has 15 amino acids. Once RNA had been extracted, it was reverse transcribed into cDNA to act as the sequencing template. Profiled with immunoSEQ multiplex PCR; TCRdb holds only in-frame clones, not every one. The data hold 100,000 to 150,000 clones, with 35% to 40% observed a single time.

Sequencing was performed on CD4+ T cells sorted from blood. This sequence joins TRBV5-1 and TRBJ2-7; the D gene is possibly TRBD1 (6 bases). The clonotype originates from a human donor with alopecia areata. The CDR3 loop is CASSPNRERIHEQYF. CDR3 coding DNA: TGCGCCAGCAGCCCCAACAGGGAACGGATCCACGAGCAGTACTTC.